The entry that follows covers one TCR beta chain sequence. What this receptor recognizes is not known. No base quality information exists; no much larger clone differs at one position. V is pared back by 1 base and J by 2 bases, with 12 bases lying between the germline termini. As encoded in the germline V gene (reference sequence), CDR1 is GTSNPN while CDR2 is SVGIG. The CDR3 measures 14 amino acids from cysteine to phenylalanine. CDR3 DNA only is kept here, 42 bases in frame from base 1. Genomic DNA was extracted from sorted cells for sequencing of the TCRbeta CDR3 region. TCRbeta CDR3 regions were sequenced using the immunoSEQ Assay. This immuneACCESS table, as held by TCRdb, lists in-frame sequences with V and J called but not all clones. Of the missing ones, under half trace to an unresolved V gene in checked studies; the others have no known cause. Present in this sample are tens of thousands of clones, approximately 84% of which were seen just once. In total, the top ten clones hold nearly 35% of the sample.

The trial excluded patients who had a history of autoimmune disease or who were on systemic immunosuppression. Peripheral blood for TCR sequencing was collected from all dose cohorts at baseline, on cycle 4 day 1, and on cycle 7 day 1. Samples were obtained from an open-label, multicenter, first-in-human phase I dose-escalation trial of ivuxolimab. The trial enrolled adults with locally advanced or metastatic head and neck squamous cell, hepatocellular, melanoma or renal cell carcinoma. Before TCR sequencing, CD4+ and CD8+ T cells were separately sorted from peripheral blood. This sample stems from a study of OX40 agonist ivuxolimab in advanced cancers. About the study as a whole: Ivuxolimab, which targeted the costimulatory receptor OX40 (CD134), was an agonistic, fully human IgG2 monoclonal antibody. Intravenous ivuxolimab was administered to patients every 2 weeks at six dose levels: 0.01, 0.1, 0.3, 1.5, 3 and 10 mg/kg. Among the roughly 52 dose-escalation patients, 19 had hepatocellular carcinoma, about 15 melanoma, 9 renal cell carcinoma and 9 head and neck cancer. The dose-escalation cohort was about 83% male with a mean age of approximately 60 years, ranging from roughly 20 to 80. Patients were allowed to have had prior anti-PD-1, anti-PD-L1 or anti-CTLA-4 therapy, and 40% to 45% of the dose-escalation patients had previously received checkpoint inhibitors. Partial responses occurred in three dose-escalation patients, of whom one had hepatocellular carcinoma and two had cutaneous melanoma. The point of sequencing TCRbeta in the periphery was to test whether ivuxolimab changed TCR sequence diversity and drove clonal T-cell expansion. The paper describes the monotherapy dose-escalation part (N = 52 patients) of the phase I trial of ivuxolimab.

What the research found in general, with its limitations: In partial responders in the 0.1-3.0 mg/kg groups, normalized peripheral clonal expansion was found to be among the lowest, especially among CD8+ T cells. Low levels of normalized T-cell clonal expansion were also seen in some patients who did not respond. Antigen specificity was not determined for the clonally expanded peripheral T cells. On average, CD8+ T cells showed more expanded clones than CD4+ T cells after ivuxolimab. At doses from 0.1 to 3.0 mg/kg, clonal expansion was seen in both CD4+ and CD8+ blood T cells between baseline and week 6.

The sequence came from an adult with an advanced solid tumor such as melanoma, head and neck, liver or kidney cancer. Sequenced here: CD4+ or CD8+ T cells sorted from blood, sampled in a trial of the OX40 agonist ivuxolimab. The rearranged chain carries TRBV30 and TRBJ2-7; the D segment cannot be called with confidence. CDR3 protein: CAWSEGGKTYEQYF. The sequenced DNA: TGTGCCTGGAGTGAAGGTGGGAAGACCTACGAGCAGTACTTC.